One and the same sample provided the 23 T cell receptor beta chains below, sequenced in a study of T cell repertoires in ileal Crohn's disease. Regarding time point: neoterminal ileum biopsy at postoperative endoscopy, about 6 months after surgery. Only in-frame clones appear in the TCRdb table, and some are missing; sequencing was by immunoSEQ multiplex PCR. Seen here are approximately 7,600 clones, around 76% observed once, and the top ten hold roughly 7%. Sequencing input: ileal tissue. The receptor source for this set is an adult with Crohn's disease.

The J gene is TRBJ2-5, the V gene TRBV18; D unclear. The J call is in doubt because the DNA end fits TRBJ2-7 better. Per the germline V gene, CDR1 is KGHSH and CDR2 is LQKENI. The CDR3 has 13 residues. This CDR3 reads CASSPVPSYEQYF. The CDR3 DNA is TGTGCCAGCTCACCAGTCCCCTCCTACGAGCAGTACTTC.

The V call is TRBV7-2, the J call TRBJ2-7; tentatively, D is TRBD1 (6 bases). Deletions cut 2 bases from V and 4 bases from J, with 9 bases between. Germline values: CDR1 SGHTA, CDR2 FQGNSA. There are 13 residues in the CDR3. The CDR3 nucleotides read TGTGCCAGCAGCTTAAGGGGGAGATACGAGCAGTACTTC. Amino acid sequence: CASSLRGRYEQYF.

This clone was seen a handful of times. The chain joins TRBV28 to TRBJ2-7; tentatively, D is TRBD1 (6 bases). Germline lookup yields CDR1 MDHEN and CDR2 SYDVKM. Trimming stripped 6 bases from V and 4 bases from J, with 10 bases between. CDR3 size: 12 residues. The CDR3, as DNA: TGTGCCAGCAGCCGGACAGAATACGAGCAGTACTTC. As protein: CASSRTEYEQYF.

The chain recombines TRBV6-1 with TRBJ1-2; tentative D call: TRBD1 (6 bases). Germline CDR1 MNHNS, CDR2 SASEGT. This CDR3 is 15 amino acids long. Between the trimmed V and J ends, which lost 1 base and 4 bases, there was a span of 13 bases. The DNA for the CDR3 is TGTGCCAGCAGTGAAGTGTCAATAGGGGGCTATGGCTACACCTTC. Its translation: CASSEVSIGGYGYTF.

The rearrangement joins TRBV28 to TRBJ1-1; maybe TRBD1 (5 bases). Germline assignment: CDR1 MDHEN and CDR2 SYDVKM. The CDR3 runs 13 residues. Between the trimmed V and J ends, which lost 3 bases and 1 base, there was a span of 6 bases. The CDR3: CASSLGQNTEAFF. The CDR3 DNA reads as TGTGCCAGCAGTTTGGGGCAGAACACTGAAGCTTTCTTT.

V gene TRBV18 combines with J gene TRBJ2-1; perhaps TRBD2 as D (5 bases). The germline V and J ends were trimmed by 2 bases and 5 bases, with 16 bases remaining between them. There are 16 residues in the CDR3. CDR1 and CDR2 from the germline V gene are KGHSH and LQKENI. CDR3 nucleotides: TGTGCCAGCTCACCAACGAGAGGGATCCGCGACAATGAGCAGTTCTTC. This sequence encodes CASSPTRGIRDNEQFF.

V gene TRBV5-1 combines with J gene TRBJ2-5; 8 positions agree with TRBD2. Looked up from germline, CDR1 is SGHRS and CDR2 is YFSETQ. The trim removed 4 bases at V and 4 bases at J, leaving 9 bases unmatched. The CDR3 contains 15 residues. CDR3 in amino acids: CASSAGGTKVETQYF. In nucleotides, the CDR3 is TGCGCCAGCAGCGCGGGGGGAACGAAGGTAGAGACCCAGTACTTC.

The rearrangement links TRBV7-8 to TRBJ2-5, with a weak D call TRBD1 (5 bases). Germline loops: CDR1 SGHVS, CDR2 FQNEAQ. V shed 7 bases and J shed 7 bases, with 22 bases lying between them. The CDR3 extends over 15 amino acids. In nucleotides, the CDR3 is TGTGCCAGCACCTGGTTTAAGGGGCCTGAGTGGACCCAGTACTTC. It encodes CASTWFKGPEWTQYF. Based on the CDR3 plus reference TRBV7-8 and TRBJ2-5, the full variable domain is GAGVSQSPRYKVAKRGQDVALRCDPISGHVSLFWYQQALGQGPEFLTYFQNEAQLDKSGLPSDRFFAERPEGSVSTLKIQRTQQEDSAVYLCASTWFKGPEWTQYFGPGTRLLVL.

The V gene is TRBV2, the J gene TRBJ2-7; no clear D. V was pared by 6 bases and J by 6 bases, with 9 bases between. Germline V CDR1 and CDR2: SNHLY, FYNNEI. CDR3 length: 11 residues. The CDR3 loop is CASSQASEQYF. The CDR3 DNA follows: TGTGCCAGCAGCCAAGCATCCGAGCAGTACTTC.

With regard to this clone: A read error may produce the germline difference seen at one junction end. This rearrangement joins TRBV7-7 to TRBJ2-1; weak D call: TRBD2 (6 bases). The CDR3 contains 13 residues. Germline V gene lookup returns CDR1 SSHAT and CDR2 FNYEAQ (reference sequence). The CDR3: CASSLDRAGEQFF. DNA of the CDR3: TGTGCTAGCAGCTTAGATCGGGCGGGGGAGCAGTTCTTC. Based on the CDR3 plus reference TRBV7-7 and TRBJ2-1, the full variable domain is GAGVSQSPRYKVTKRGQDVTLRCDPISSHATLYWYQQALGQGPEFLTYFNYEAQPDKSGLPSDRFSAERPEGSISTLTIQRTEQRDSAMYRCASSLDRAGEQFFGPGTRLTVL.

V gene TRBV7-2 combines with J gene TRBJ2-3; D is possibly TRBD2 (5 bases). The CDR3 extends over 15 amino acids. The germline CDR1 and CDR2 sequences are SGHTA and FQGNSA. V was pared by 1 base and J by 6 bases, with 14 bases between. Written as DNA, the CDR3 is TGTGCCAGCAGCTTAGTGTTACGAGGGCCGGATACGCAGTATTTT. It translates to CASSLVLRGPDTQYF.

The chain joins TRBV2 to TRBJ2-7; D not resolved. Germline values: CDR1 SNHLY, CDR2 FYNNEI. This CDR3 contains 12 residues. V gave up 8 bases and J gave up 3 bases, with 11 bases separating them. CDR3 amino acids: CASRRASYEQYF. CDR3 coding DNA: TGTGCCAGCCGGAGAGCCAGCTACGAGCAGTACTTC.

A few counts support this clone. This chain joins TRBV18 and TRBJ2-2; D perhaps matches TRBD1 (6 bases). Germline loops: CDR1 KGHSH, CDR2 LQKENI. The V gene lost 5 bases and the J gene lost 0 bases, with 13 bases spanning the gap. The CDR3 extends over 16 amino acids. The CDR3 coding sequence is TGTGCCAGCTCAATCTTCGACAGGACGAACACCGGGGAGCTGTTTTTT. It is translated as CASSIFDRTNTGELFF. The full variable domain, with the rest looked up from reference TRBV18 and TRBJ2-2, is NAGVMQNPRHLVRRRGQEARLRCSPMKGHSHVYWYRQLPEEGLKFMVYLQKENIIDESGMPKERFSAEFPKEGPSILRIQQVVRGDSAAYFCASSIFDRTNTGELFFGEGSRLTVL.

V is TRBV10-2 and J is TRBJ2-3; D perhaps matches TRBD2 (6 bases). Looked up from germline, CDR1 is WSHSY and CDR2 is SAAADI. There are 14 residues in the CDR3. V shed 7 bases and J shed 4 bases, with 15 bases lying between them. The CDR3 loop reads CASTQVGGADTQYF. The CDR3 nucleotides are TGCGCCAGCACCCAGGTGGGGGGAGCAGATACGCAGTATTTT.

This clone turned up a few times. The V call is TRBV4-1, the J call TRBJ1-1, with D possibly TRBD1 on 6 matching bases. The length of the CDR3 is 15 residues. The V end was cut by 1 base, the J end by 6 bases, with 15 bases between. Germline assignment: CDR1 MGHRA and CDR2 YSYEKL. CDR3 in amino acids: CASSQGWGGAPEAFF. CDR3 bases: TGCGCCAGCAGCCAAGGATGGGGGGGCGCCCCTGAAGCTTTCTTT.

The chain has TRBV18 and TRBJ2-7; D not resolved. This CDR3 has 16 amino acids. Trimming took off 6 bases at V and 6 bases at J, with 24 bases between the two ends. Germline V CDR1 and CDR2: KGHSH, LQKENI. The CDR3 loop is CASSQSSDRHATEQYF. For the CDR3, the DNA is TGTGCCAGCTCCCAAAGTTCCGATCGACATGCTACCGAGCAGTACTTC.

The chain carries TRBV7-9 and TRBJ1-1, with D possibly TRBD1 on 6 matching bases. The V and J ends lost 9 bases and 5 bases respectively, with 16 bases between them. CDR1 is SEHNR and CDR2 is FQNEAQ in the germline V gene (reference sequence). The CDR3 runs to 13 residues. The DNA for the CDR3 is TGTGCCAGTGACAGGCCCCATCGGACTGAAGCTTTCTTT. This encodes CASDRPHRTEAFF. Variable domain in full (rest from reference TRBV7-9 and TRBJ1-1): DTGVSQNPRHKITKRGQNVTFRCDPISEHNRLYWYRQTLGQGPEFLTYFQNEAQLEKSRLLSDRFSAERPKGSFSTLEIQRTEQGDSAMYLCASDRPHRTEAFFGQGTRLTVV.

In its sample, this clone was seen a few times. This rearrangement joins TRBV5-1 to TRBJ2-4; tentatively, D is TRBD1 (5 bases). V shed 6 bases and J shed 6 bases, with 22 bases lying between them. Germline CDR1 reads SGHRS; CDR2 reads YFSETQ. The CDR3 has 16 amino acids. The CDR3 nucleotides read TGCGCCAGCAAAAAGGCTTTCCAGGGAAGTGGAAACATTCAGTACTTC. Protein: CASKKAFQGSGNIQYF.

The rearrangement uses TRBV4-3 and TRBJ2-2; D unresolved. This CDR3 region has 17 residues. The germline gives CDR1 LGHNA, CDR2 YSLEER. V was trimmed by 4 bases and J by 2 bases, leaving 17 bases between them. CDR3 sequence reads: CASSRQLGHENTGELFF. As DNA, the CDR3 is TGCGCCAGCAGCCGCCAACTCGGTCACGAAAACACCGGGGAGCTGTTTTTT.

This clone has just a few counts. This chain uses TRBV10-2 with TRBJ1-3, with 11 bases matching TRBD1. Looked up from germline, CDR1 is WSHSY and CDR2 is SAAADI. V was pared by 5 bases and J by 3 bases, with 3 bases of the junction left unmatched. The CDR3 has 15 residues. CDR3 region: CASSWTGGSGNTIYF. The CDR3 DNA follows: TGCGCCAGCAGTTGGACAGGGGGCAGTGGAAACACCATATATTTT.

The chain is built from TRBV18 and TRBJ2-3; D perhaps matches TRBD2 (5 bases). V was trimmed by 3 bases and J by 6 bases, leaving 10 bases between them. The germline CDR1 and CDR2 sequences are KGHSH and LQKENI. The CDR3 contains 13 residues. The CDR3 loop is CASSPTSGDTQYF. CDR3 DNA sequence: TGTGCCAGCTCACCCACTTCGGGGGATACGCAGTATTTT.

The chain combines TRBV19 with TRBJ1-2; TRBD1 matches 9 bases. Trimming removed 6 bases from V and 4 bases from J; junction bases left unmatched: 0. This CDR3 is 12 amino acids long. Germline CDR1 is LNHDA and CDR2 is SQIVND (reference sequence). This chain's CDR3 is CASRDRGYGYTF. The CDR3 region has the DNA TGTGCCAGTAGGGACAGGGGCTATGGCTACACCTTC. The whole variable domain, remainder taken from reference TRBV19 and TRBJ1-2, is DGGITQSPKYLFRKEGQNVTLSCEQNLNHDAMYWYRQDPGQGLRLIYYSQIVNDFQKGDIAEGYSVSREKKESFPLTVTSAQKNPTAFYLCASRDRGYGYTFGSGTRLTVV.

The chain has TRBV5-1 and TRBJ2-1, with TRBD2 matching 14 bases. This CDR3 is built from 18 residues. Germline trimming cut 4 bases from V and 1 base from J; bases unmatched to any gene: 7. In germline, CDR1 is SGHRS, CDR2 YFSETQ. CDR3 protein: CASSTGTSGGISYNEQFF. DNA for the CDR3: TGCGCCAGCAGCACTGGGACTAGCGGGGGTATATCCTACAATGAGCAGTTCTTC.